The T cell receptor beta chain described here comes from a study of cytomegalovirus exposure and HLA in healthy donors. Overall study: Earlier findings included some 120 million unique TCR beta sequences obtained from roughly 200 million T cells.

Use of 60 Vbeta and 13 Jbeta primers characterized the PCR. Original handling: A follow-up analysis tallied about 88 million unique TCR beta chains, some 9.9 million shared. This table comes from immunoSEQ multiplex PCR, and its TCRdb copy is limited to in-frame clones, with some not included. V and J calls and clone size are as listed in that table; D and trimming were resolved from the DNA. The data hold over 200,000 clones, with 70% observed a single time. Unmatched junction bases numbered 4, after V lost 7 bases and J lost 0 bases. The CDR3 runs 14 residues. From germline, CDR1 is LNHNV and CDR2 YYDKDF (reference sequence). Findings and limits, study-wide: High specificity and sensitivity for cytomegalovirus status were reported for the classifier. TCR beta chain V- and J-gene trimming was linked, in a later analysis, to a missense variant in DCLRE1C.

As to this clone: As yet, its antigen is unknown.

The sample consisted of PBMCs. The chain has TRBV15 and TRBJ2-3; 7 nucleotides match TRBD1. The clonotype was recovered from a man in his forties or fifties in good health and CMV-seropositive. CDR3 sequence: CATKGQTSTDTQYF. In nucleotides, the CDR3 is TGTGCCACCAAGGGACAGACCAGCACAGATACGCAGTATTTT.